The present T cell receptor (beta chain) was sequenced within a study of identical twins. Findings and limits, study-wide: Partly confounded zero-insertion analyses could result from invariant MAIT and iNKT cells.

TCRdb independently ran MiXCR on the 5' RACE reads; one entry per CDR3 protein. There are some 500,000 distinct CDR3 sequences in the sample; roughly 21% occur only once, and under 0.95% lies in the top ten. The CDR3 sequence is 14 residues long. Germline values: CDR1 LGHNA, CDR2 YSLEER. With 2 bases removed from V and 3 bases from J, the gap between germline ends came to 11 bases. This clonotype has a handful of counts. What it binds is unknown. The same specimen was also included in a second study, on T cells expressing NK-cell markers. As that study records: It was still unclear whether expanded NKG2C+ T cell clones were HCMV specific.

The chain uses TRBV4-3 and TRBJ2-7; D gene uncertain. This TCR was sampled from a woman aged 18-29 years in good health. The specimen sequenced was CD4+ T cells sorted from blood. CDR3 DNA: TGCGCCAGCAGCCAATCCAAACAAAGCTACGAGCAGTACTTC. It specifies CASSQSKQSYEQYF.